This T cell receptor beta chain appears in the sequencing data of a study of T cell responses to AZD1222 COVID-19 vaccine. Whole-study findings and limits: Compared with day 0, the breadth and depth of the Spike-specific TCR repertoire rose significantly after two doses of AZD1222.

In regard to this clone: Its antigen remains unidentified.

This CDR3 contains 12 residues. The germline CDR1 and CDR2 sequences are MNHEY and SVGEGT. The V gene lost 5 bases and the J gene lost 10 bases, with 9 bases spanning the gap. Produced via immunoSEQ multiplex PCR; TCRdb's table is partial and in-frame only. The data contain 150,000 or so clones, less than 95% of them seen just once; the ten biggest clones take up about 6%. The chain couples TRBV6-2 or TRBV6-3 to TRBJ1-6; D might be TRBD1 (5 bases). This specimen consisted of peripheral blood, obtained 28 days after the second AZD1222 dose. This TCR came from an adult who received the AZD1222 COVID-19 vaccine. Written as DNA, the CDR3 is TGTGCCAGCAGTAACAGGCGCTCACCCCTCCACTTT. Translation: CASSNRRSPLHF.